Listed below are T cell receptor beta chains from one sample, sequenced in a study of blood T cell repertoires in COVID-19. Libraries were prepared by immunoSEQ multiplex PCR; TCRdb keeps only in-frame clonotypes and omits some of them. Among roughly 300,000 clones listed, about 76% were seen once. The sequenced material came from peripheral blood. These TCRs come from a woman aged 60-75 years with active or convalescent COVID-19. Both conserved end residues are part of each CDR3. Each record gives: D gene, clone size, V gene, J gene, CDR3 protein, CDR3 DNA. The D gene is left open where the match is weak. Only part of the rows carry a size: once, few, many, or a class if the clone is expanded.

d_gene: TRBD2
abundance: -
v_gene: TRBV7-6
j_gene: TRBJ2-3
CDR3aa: CASSLAGGADTQYF
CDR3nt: TGTGCCAGCAGCTTAGCGGGGGGGGCAGATACGCAGTATTTT

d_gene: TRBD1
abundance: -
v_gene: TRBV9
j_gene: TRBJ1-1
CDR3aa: CASSPTGGTEAFF
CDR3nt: TGTGCCAGCAGCCCTACAGGGGGCACTGAAGCTTTCTTT

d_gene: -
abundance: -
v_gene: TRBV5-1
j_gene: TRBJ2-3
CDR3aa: CASSTQGISSTDTQYF
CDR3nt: TGCGCCAGCAGCACACAGGGTATTTCTAGCACAGATACGCAGTATTTT

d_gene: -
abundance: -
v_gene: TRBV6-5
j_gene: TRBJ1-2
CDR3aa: CASSYTGEGYGYTF
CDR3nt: TGTGCCAGCAGTTACACGGGGGAGGGCTATGGCTACACCTTC

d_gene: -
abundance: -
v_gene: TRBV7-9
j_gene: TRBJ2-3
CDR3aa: CASSPRGHTKSTDTQYF
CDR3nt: TGTGCCAGCAGCCCGAGAGGACACACGAAGAGCACAGATACGCAGTATTTT

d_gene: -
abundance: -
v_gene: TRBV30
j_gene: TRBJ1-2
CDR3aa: CAWDTGTGYTF
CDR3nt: TGTGCCTGGGACACAGGGACCGGCTACACCTTC

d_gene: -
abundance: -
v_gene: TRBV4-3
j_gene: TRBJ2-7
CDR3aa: CASSQGGDRYEQYF
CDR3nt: TGCGCCAGCAGCCAAGGGGGAGACCGCTACGAGCAGTACTTC

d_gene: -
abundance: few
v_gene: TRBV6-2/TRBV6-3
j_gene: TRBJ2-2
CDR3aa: CASSPPQKRTGELFF
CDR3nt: TGTGCCAGCAGTCCCCCCCAGAAGCGAACCGGGGAGCTGTTTTTT

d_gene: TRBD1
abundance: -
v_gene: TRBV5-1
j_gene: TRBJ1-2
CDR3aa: CASSGETGGYGYTF
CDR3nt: TGCGCCAGCAGCGGGGAGACAGGGGGCTATGGCTACACCTTC

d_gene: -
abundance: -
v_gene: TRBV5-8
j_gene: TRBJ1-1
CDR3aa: CASSHWGEAAFF
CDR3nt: TGTGCCAGCAGCCACTGGGGGGAGGCAGCTTTCTTT

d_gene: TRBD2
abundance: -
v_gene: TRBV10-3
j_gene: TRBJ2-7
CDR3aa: CAIRVSSGGQEQYF
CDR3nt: TGTGCCATCCGGGTCTCTAGCGGGGGGCAGGAGCAGTACTTC

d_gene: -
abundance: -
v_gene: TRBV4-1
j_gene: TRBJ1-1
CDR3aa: CASTGPGTEAFF
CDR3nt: TGCGCCAGCACAGGGCCGGGCACTGAAGCTTTCTTT

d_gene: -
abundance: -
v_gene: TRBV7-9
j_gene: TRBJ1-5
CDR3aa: CASSSNRDDQPQHF
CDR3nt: TGTGCCAGCAGCTCTAACAGGGACGATCAGCCCCAGCATTTT

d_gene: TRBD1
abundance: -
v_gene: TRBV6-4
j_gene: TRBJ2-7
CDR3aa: CASSHTTGVSLYEQYF
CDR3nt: TGTGCCAGCAGTCACACGACAGGGGTGTCCCTCTACGAGCAGTACTTC

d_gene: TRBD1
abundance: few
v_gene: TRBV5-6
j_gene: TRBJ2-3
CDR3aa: CASRGQGGTDTQYF
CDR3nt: TGTGCCAGCCGGGGACAGGGAGGCACAGATACGCAGTATTTT

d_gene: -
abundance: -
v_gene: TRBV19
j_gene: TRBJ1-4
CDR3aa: CASTKGDSTNEKLFF
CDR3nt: TGTGCCAGTACGAAAGGCGACTCAACTAATGAAAAACTGTTTTTT

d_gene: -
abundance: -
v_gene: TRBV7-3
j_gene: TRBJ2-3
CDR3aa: CASSHRGGVTPFYATTDTQYF
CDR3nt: TGTGCCAGCAGCCACCGTGGCGGCGTCACACCCTTCTACGCCACCACAGATACGCAGTATTTT

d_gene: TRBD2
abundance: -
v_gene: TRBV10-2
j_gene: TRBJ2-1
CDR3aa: CASSGGLAGDPYNEQFF
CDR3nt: TGCGCCAGCAGTGGGGGACTAGCGGGGGACCCGTACAATGAGCAGTTCTTC

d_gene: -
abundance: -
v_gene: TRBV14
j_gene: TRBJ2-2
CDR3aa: CATSQQGSGELFF
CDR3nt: TGTGCCACCTCGCAACAGGGTTCCGGGGAGCTGTTTTTT

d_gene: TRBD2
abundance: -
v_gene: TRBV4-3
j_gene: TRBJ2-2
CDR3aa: CASSPGLAGGLPTGELFF
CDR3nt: TGCGCCAGCAGCCCGGGACTAGCGGGGGGGCTACCCACCGGGGAGCTGTTTTTT

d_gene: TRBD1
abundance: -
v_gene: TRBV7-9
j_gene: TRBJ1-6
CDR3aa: CASSEGTGQPYFSPLHF
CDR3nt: TGTGCCAGCAGCGAGGGGACAGGCCAGCCCTATTTTTCACCCCTCCACTTT

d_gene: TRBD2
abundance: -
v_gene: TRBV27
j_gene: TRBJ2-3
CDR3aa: CASSLTSGGFTDTQYF
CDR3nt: TGTGCCAGCAGTTTAACTAGCGGGGGGTTCACAGATACGCAGTATTTT

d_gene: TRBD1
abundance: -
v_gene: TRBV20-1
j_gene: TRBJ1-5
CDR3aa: CSASKRTGGSQPQHF
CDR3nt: TGCAGTGCTAGTAAAAGAACAGGGGGGTCGCAGCCCCAGCATTTT

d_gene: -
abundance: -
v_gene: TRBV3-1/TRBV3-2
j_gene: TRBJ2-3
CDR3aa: CASGTIRGAGDTQYF
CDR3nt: TGTGCCAGCGGAACTATCAGGGGGGCGGGAGATACGCAGTATTTT

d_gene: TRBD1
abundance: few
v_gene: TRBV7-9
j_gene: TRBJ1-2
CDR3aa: CASSGPGQYGYTF
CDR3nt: TGTGCCAGCAGCGGACCGGGACAGTATGGCTACACCTTC

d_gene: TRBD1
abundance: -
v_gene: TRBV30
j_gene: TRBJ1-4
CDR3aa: CAWKWGQGREKLFF
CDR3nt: TGTGCCTGGAAGTGGGGACAGGGGCGCGAAAAACTGTTTTTT

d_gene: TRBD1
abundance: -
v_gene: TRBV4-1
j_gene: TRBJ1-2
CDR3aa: CASSQVGDSGNYGYTF
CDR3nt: TGCGCCAGCAGCCAAGTGGGGGACAGTGGGAACTATGGCTACACCTTC

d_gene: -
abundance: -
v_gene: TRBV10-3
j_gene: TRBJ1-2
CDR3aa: CAINGGDYGYTF
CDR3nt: TGTGCCATTAACGGGGGGGACTATGGCTACACCTTC

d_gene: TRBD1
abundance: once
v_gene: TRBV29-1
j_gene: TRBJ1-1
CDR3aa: CSVSRTGVGTEAFF
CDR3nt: TGCAGCGTATCTCGGACAGGGGTAGGGACTGAAGCTTTCTTT

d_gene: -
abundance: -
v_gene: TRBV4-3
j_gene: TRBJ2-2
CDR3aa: CASSPRNGELFF
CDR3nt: TGCGCCAGCAGCCCCAGAAACGGGGAGCTGTTTTTT

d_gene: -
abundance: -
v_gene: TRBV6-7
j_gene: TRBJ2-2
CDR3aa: CASSYPGDQWELFF
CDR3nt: TGTGCCAGCAGTTATCCAGGGGACCAATGGGAGCTGTTTTTT

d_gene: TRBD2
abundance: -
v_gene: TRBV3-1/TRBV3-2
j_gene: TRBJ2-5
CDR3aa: CASSHPHPAGAETQYF
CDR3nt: TGTGCCAGCAGCCATCCTCACCCAGCGGGGGCAGAGACCCAGTACTTC

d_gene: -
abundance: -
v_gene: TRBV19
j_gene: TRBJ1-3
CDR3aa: CASSMGRINSGNTIYF
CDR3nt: TGTGCCAGTAGTATGGGCCGGATCAACTCTGGAAACACCATATATTTT

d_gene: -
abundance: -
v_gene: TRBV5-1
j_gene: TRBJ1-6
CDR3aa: CASSLDSNSPLHF
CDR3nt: TGCGCCAGCAGCTTGGACAGCAATTCACCCCTCCACTTT

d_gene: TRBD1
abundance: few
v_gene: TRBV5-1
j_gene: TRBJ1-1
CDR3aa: CASTGQATNTEAFF
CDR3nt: TGCGCCAGCACCGGACAGGCGACGAACACTGAAGCTTTCTTT

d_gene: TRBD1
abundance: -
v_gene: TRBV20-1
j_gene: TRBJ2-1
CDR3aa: CSAPDRVRKFF
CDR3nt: TGCAGTGCGCCAGACAGGGTAAGGAAGTTCTTC

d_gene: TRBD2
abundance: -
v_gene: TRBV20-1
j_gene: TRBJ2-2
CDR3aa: CSASGAGGITGELFF
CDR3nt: TGCAGTGCTAGTGGAGCGGGGGGGATCACCGGGGAGCTGTTTTTT

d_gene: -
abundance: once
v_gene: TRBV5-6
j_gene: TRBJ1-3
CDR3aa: CASSLRVSGNTIYF
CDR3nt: TGTGCCAGCAGCTTACGAGTCTCTGGAAACACCATATATTTT

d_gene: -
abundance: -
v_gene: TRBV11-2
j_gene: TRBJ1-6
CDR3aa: CASSQQGRDSPLHF
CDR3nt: TGTGCCAGCAGTCAGCAGGGTAGGGATTCACCCCTCCACTTT

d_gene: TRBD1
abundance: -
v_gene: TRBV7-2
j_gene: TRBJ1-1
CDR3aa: CASSMDRVWTEAFF
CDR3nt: TGTGCCAGCAGTATGGACAGGGTGTGGACTGAAGCTTTCTTT

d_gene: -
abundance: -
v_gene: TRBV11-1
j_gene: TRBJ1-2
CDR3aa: CASSLRQGLGYTF
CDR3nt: TGTGCCAGCAGCTTAAGGCAGGGCCTCGGCTACACCTTC

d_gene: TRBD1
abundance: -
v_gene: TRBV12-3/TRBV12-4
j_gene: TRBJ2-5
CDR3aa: CASRGQGQETQYF
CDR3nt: TGTGCCAGCAGGGGACAGGGTCAAGAGACCCAGTACTTC

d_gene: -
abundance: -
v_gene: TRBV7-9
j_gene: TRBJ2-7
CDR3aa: CASRSDSDEQYF
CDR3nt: TGTGCCAGCAGAAGTGACAGCGACGAGCAGTACTTC

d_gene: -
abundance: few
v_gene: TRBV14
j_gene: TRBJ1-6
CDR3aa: CASSQYRDNSPLHF
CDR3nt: TGTGCCAGCAGCCAATACAGGGACAATTCACCCCTCCACTTT

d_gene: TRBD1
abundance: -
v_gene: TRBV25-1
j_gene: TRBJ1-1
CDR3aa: CASRDRVSEAFF
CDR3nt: TGTGCCAGCAGGGACAGGGTTTCGGAAGCTTTCTTT

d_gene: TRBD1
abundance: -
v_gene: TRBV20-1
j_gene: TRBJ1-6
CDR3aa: CSASDRGRNSPLHF
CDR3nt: TGCAGTGCTAGTGACAGGGGGCGGAATTCACCCCTCCACTTT

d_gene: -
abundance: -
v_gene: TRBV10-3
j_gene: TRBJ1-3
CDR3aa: CAISPNEGGTGNTIYF
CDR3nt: TGTGCCATCAGCCCCAATGAAGGGGGTACTGGAAACACCATATATTTT

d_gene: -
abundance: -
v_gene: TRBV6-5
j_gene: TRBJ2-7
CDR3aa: CASSYLTAGSYEQYF
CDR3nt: TGTGCCAGCAGTTACTTAACTGCGGGGTCCTACGAGCAGTACTTC

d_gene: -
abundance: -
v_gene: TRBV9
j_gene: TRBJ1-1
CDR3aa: CASSVHDLGGTEAFF
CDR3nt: TGTGCCAGCAGCGTTCACGATTTGGGGGGGACTGAAGCTTTCTTT

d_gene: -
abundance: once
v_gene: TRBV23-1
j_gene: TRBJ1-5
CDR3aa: CASSHWTSIVDRNQPQHF
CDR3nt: TGCGCCAGCAGTCATTGGACTTCGATCGTTGACCGCAATCAGCCCCAGCATTTT

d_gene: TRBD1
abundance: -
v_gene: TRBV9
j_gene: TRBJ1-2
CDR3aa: CASSDTGQGTDGYTF
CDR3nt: TGTGCCAGCAGCGACACCGGACAGGGGACGGATGGCTACACCTTC

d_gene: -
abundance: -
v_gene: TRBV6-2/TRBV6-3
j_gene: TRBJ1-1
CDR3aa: CASSYRGNTEAFF
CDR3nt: TGTGCCAGCAGTTACCGGGGGAACACTGAAGCTTTCTTT

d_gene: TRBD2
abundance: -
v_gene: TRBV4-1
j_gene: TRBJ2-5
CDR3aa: CASSQVLGLAGGQETQYF
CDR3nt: TGCGCCAGCAGCCAAGTCCTTGGGCTAGCGGGGGGGCAAGAGACCCAGTACTTC

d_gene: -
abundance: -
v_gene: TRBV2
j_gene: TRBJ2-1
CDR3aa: CASSFTPNEQFF
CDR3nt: TGTGCCAGCAGCTTTACTCCTAATGAGCAGTTCTTC